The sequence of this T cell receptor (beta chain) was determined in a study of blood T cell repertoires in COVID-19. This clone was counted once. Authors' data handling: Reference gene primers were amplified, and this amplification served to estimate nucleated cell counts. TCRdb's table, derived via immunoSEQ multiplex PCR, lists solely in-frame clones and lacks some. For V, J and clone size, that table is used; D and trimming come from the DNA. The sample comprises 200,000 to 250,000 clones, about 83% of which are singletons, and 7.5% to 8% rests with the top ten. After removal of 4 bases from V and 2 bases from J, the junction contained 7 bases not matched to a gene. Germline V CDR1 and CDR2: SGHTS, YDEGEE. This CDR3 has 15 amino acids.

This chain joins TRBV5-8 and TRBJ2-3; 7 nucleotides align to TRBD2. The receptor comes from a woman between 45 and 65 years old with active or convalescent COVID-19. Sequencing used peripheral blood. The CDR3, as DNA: TGTGCCAGCAGCCAAGTTGGGGGGGTCACAGATACGCAGTATTTT. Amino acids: CASSQVGGVTDTQYF.